This TCR beta chain originates from a study of blood T cell repertoires in COVID-19. Generated by immunoSEQ multiplex PCR, the TCRdb table keeps only in-frame clones and is missing some. The data show approximately 85,000 clones, roughly four fifths seen once. Germline loops: CDR1 SGHRS, CDR2 YFSETQ. The CDR3 consists of 17 residues. Losses at the gene ends were 2 bases for V and 4 bases for J; bases not matched to a gene: 12. The clonotype originates from a human donor in a cohort sampled during active COVID-19. Sequenced input: peripheral blood. This rearrangement joins TRBV5-1 to TRBJ1-1; 9 bases fit TRBD1. CDR3 coding DNA: TGCGCCAGCAGCTTATCGGGACAGGGAGTTGGGGTCACTGAAGCTTTCTTT. Protein sequence: CASSLSGQGVGVTEAFF.